A single sample is the source of the 28 T cell receptor beta chains below, sequenced in a study of blood T cell repertoires in COVID-19. TCRdb's table, derived via immunoSEQ multiplex PCR, lists solely in-frame clones and lacks some. The sample records around 200,000 clones, 84% being singletons. Sequencing was performed on peripheral blood. These receptors were taken from a woman of 80 years or more with active or convalescent COVID-19.

The V gene is TRBV19, the J gene TRBJ2-1; D call uncertain. Trimming took 1 base from V and 12 from J, leaving 10 bases between them. Germline CDR1 LNHDA, CDR2 SQIVND (reference sequence). This CDR3 region has 12 residues. CDR3 sequence reads: CASSIGFGGQFF. The CDR3 nucleotides are TGTGCCAGTAGTATAGGTTTCGGTGGGCAGTTCTTC.

The chain uses TRBV5-1 and TRBJ2-2; 8 bases align to TRBD1. Trimming cost V 3 bases and J 7 bases; bases outside gene matches: 8. Germline V CDR1 and CDR2: SGHRS, YFSETQ. The CDR3 is 15 amino acids. CDR3 sequence: CASSSYQGAIGELFF. CDR3 DNA: TGCGCCAGCAGCTCATACCAGGGGGCAATCGGGGAGCTGTTTTTT.

The chain links TRBV5-4 to TRBJ1-5; D is unresolved. The V gene's germline CDR1 is SGHNT and CDR2 YYREEE (reference sequence). Trimming left V 4 bases short and J 2 bases short, with 10 bases between. The CDR3 totals 14 residues. The CDR3 region has the DNA TGTGCCAGCAGCCTTAGGGAGGGCAATCAGCCCCAGCATTTT. Translated: CASSLREGNQPQHF.

J is TRBJ1-2 and V is TRBV19, with D possibly matching TRBD1 (6 bases). This CDR3 spans 16 amino acids. Germline-derived CDR1 and CDR2 are LNHDA and SQIVND (reference sequence). Trimming took 1 base from V and 6 from J, leaving 18 bases between them. The CDR3 DNA sequence: TGTGCCAGTAGTATAGTCCGGGACAAACCTAGGGATGGCTACACCTTC. It yields the protein CASSIVRDKPRDGYTF.

This clone was observed a few times. The V call is TRBV5-1, the J call TRBJ2-6, with D possibly being TRBD1 (6 bases). Germline V gene lookup returns CDR1 SGHRS and CDR2 YFSETQ. V lost 4 bases, J lost 2 bases, and 13 bases lay in between. This CDR3 region has 16 residues. The CDR3 bases are TGCGCCAGCAGCCTCTTACAGGGAGCTGGGGCCAACGTCCTGACTTTC. Its protein product is CASSLLQGAGANVLTF.

In its sample, this clone was seen a few times. The chain couples TRBV6-2 or TRBV6-3 to TRBJ2-7; TRBD2 matches 15 bases. Germline V gives CDR1 MNHEY, CDR2 SVGEGT. V was pared by 4 bases and J by 4 bases, with 8 bases of the junction left unmatched. This CDR3 is built from 17 residues. CDR3 coding DNA: TGTGCCAGCAGTTCCTTCCCGGGACTAGCGGGAGGATACGAGCAGTACTTC. Amino acid sequence: CASSSFPGLAGGYEQYF.

The chain couples TRBV20-1 to TRBJ1-2; a weak D match, TRBD1 (5 bases). The CDR3 covers 11 residues. Germline V gene data show CDR1 as DFQATT and CDR2 as SNEGSKA (reference sequence). V lost 5 bases and J 5 bases, leaving 9 bases between the germline ends. CDR3 amino acids: CSARGEYGYTF. As DNA, the CDR3 is TGCAGTGCTCGGGGGGAGTATGGCTACACCTTC.

The rearrangement links TRBV18 to TRBJ1-2; 8 nucleotides match TRBD1. Losses at the gene ends were 2 bases for V and 4 bases for J; bases not matched to a gene: 6. The CDR3 length is 15 residues. Germline CDR1 KGHSH, CDR2 LQKENI. Here the CDR3 DNA reads TGTGCCAGCTCACCAGACGACAGGGGCGTCTATGGCTACACCTTC. Its translation: CASSPDDRGVYGYTF.

A word on this clone: One base away lies a much larger clone, so this may be a sequencing read error. This chain connects TRBV11-3 to TRBJ2-1; 8 bases align to TRBD2. The junction had 3 bases not matched to a gene; V was cut back by 5 bases and J by 0 bases. Per germline, CDR1 SGHNT and CDR2 YENEEA. The CDR3 length is 15 residues. The CDR3 nucleotides are TGTGCCAGCAGCCCCAGCGGGAGCTCCTACAATGAGCAGTTCTTC. Its protein is CASSPSGSSYNEQFF.

The chain employs TRBV3-1 (or the pseudogene TRBV3-2) and TRBJ1-2; possible D gene TRBD1, 5 bases. The CDR3 spans 15 residues. Germline CDR1 reads LGHDT; CDR2 reads YNNKEL (reference sequence). The V end was cut by 1 base, the J end by 7 bases, with 16 bases between. The CDR3 nucleotides are TGTGCCAGCAGCCAAGGGGACTTCAAAACCGGTGGCTACACCTTC. Protein sequence: CASSQGDFKTGGYTF.

The chain recombines TRBV11-2 with TRBJ2-1, with D perhaps TRBD1 (6 bases). Trimming stripped 3 bases from V and 0 bases from J, with 12 bases between. Looked up from germline, CDR1 is SGHAT and CDR2 is FQNNGV. This CDR3 contains 16 residues. CDR3: CASSFSRQDSYNEQFF. CDR3 in DNA: TGTGCCAGCAGCTTCTCTCGACAGGACTCCTACAATGAGCAGTTCTTC.

This sequence joins TRBV4-3 and TRBJ2-7; the D is unclear. V dropped 0 bases and J dropped 3 bases, with 9 bases sitting between them. This CDR3 region has 14 residues. Germline-derived CDR1 and CDR2 are LGHNA and YSLEER. This CDR3 reads CASSQDRRSYEQYF. The CDR3 DNA reads as TGCGCCAGCAGCCAAGATCGGCGGAGCTACGAGCAGTACTTC.

The chain carries TRBV7-2 and TRBJ2-7; 7 bases map to TRBD1. The ends lost 6 bases at V and 4 bases at J; junction bases unmatched: 6. The V gene's germline CDR1 is SGHTA and CDR2 FQGNSA. The CDR3 is made up of 13 amino acids. CDR3 sequence: CASSINRGYEQYF. CDR3 sequence (DNA): TGTGCCAGCAGTATCAACAGGGGTTACGAGCAGTACTTC. Combining the CDR3 with reference TRBV7-2 and TRBJ2-7 gives the whole variable domain GAGVSQSPSNKVTEKGKDVELRCDPISGHTALYWYRQSLGQGLEFLIYFQGNSAPDKSGLPSDRFSAERTGGSVSTLTIQRTQQEDSAVYLCASSINRGYEQYFGPGTRLTVT.

The chain couples TRBV20-1 to TRBJ1-2; 7 bases fit TRBD1. This CDR3 comprises 14 residues. Per the germline V gene, CDR1 is DFQATT and CDR2 is SNEGSKA (reference sequence). Trimming cost V 3 bases and J 1 base; bases outside gene matches: 5. Here the CDR3 DNA reads TGCAGTGCTAGTAAGGGGGCGGATAACTATGGCTACACCTTC. It is translated as CSASKGADNYGYTF.

The chain recombines TRBV10-3 with TRBJ2-7; TRBD1 is a possible D gene (6 bases). Trimming shortened V by 7 bases and J by 3 bases, and 16 bases separated the two germline ends. The CDR3 is 14 residues long. CDR1 and CDR2 from the germline V gene are ENHRY and SYGVKD. As DNA, the CDR3 is TGTGCCATCACACCGGATCAAGGGGGCTACGAGCAGTACTTC. Amino acids: CAITPDQGGYEQYF.

The rearrangement joins TRBV4-2 to TRBJ2-7; 12 bases fit TRBD2. J was trimmed by 4 bases and V by 1 base; bases with no gene match: 2. This CDR3 is built from 15 residues. Germline values: CDR1 LGHNA, CDR2 YNFKEQ. CDR3 protein: CASSQGTSGVYEQYF. CDR3 in DNA: TGTGCCAGCAGCCAAGGGACTAGCGGGGTGTACGAGCAGTACTTC.

The rearrangement links TRBV15 to TRBJ1-5; D gene ambiguous. Germline-derived CDR1 and CDR2 are LNHNV and YYDKDF (reference sequence). Trimming removed 0 bases from V and 2 bases from J, with 5 bases in between. The CDR3 length is 14 residues. The CDR3 sequence is CATSRDHGNQPQHF. The CDR3, as DNA: TGTGCCACCAGCAGAGATCATGGCAATCAGCCCCAGCATTTT.

The DNA for the CDR3 is TGTGCCAGCAGTCGCAGGGGCTCTGGAAACACCATATATTTT. Translating gives CASSRRGSGNTIYF. The rearrangement joins TRBV7-9 to TRBJ1-3, with D tentatively TRBD1 (6 bases). The CDR3 runs to 14 residues. From germline, CDR1 is SEHNR and CDR2 FQNEAQ (reference sequence). Trimming removed 6 bases at V and 0 bases at J, with 9 bases between.

V usage is TRBV5-4 and J usage is TRBJ2-1, with 11 positions matching TRBD1. The CDR3 consists of 16 residues. The germline CDR1 and CDR2 sequences are SGHNT and YYREEE (reference sequence). The V segment lost 5 bases and the J segment 2 bases; nucleotides outside the gene matches: 6. CDR3 nucleotides: TGTGCCAGCAGGCCGAAGGGACAGGGGGCCTACAATGAGCAGTTCTTC. This codes for CASRPKGQGAYNEQFF.

The CDR3 reads CASSLGQLLNTGELFF. The CDR3 nucleotides read TGTGCCAGCAGCCTGGGACAGCTATTGAACACCGGGGAGCTGTTTTTT. This rearrangement joins TRBV7-2 to TRBJ2-2; 7 nucleotides match TRBD1. Unmatched junction bases numbered 7, after V lost 5 bases and J lost 1 base. From germline, CDR1 is SGHTA and CDR2 FQGNSA. The length of the CDR3 is 16 residues.

V is TRBV6-5 and J is TRBJ1-5; 9 nucleotides agree with TRBD1. CDR1 and CDR2 (germline): MNHEY, SVGAGI. V gave up 4 bases and J gave up 3 bases; unmatched junction bases: 4. The CDR3 sequence is 15 residues long. The CDR3 DNA reads TGTGCCAGCAGTTGGGACAGGGAAAACAATCAGCCCCAGCATTTT. Translation gives CASSWDRENNQPQHF.

J is TRBJ1-6 and V is TRBV15; a possible D gene is TRBD1 (5 bases). Deletions cut 1 base from V and 0 bases from J, with 7 bases between. Germline V lookup: CDR1 LNHNV, CDR2 YYDKDF (reference sequence). The CDR3 loop spans 16 amino acids. CDR3 bases: TGTGCCACCAGCAGAGGACAGAGCTCCTATAATTCACCCCTCCACTTT. Translated: CATSRGQSSYNSPLHF.

The chain carries TRBV21-1 and TRBJ2-1; no DNA check was done on the table's D call, TRBD2. TRBV21-1 is a pseudogene locus. The CDR3 length is 10 residues. CDR3 region: CALGGLEQFF. The DNA of the CDR3 is TGTGCCTTGGGGGGGCTTGAGCAGTTCTTC.

This clone has a single count. This chain connects TRBV2 to TRBJ1-1; TRBD1 is a possible D gene (6 bases). V lost 6 bases, J lost 6 bases, and 11 bases lay in between. Per the germline V gene, CDR1 is SNHLY and CDR2 is FYNNEI. The CDR3 consists of 12 residues. In DNA, the CDR3 is TGTGCCAGCAGCCGACAGGTATCTGAAGCTTTCTTT. This codes for CASSRQVSEAFF. Based on the CDR3 plus reference TRBV2 and TRBJ1-1, the full variable domain is EPEVTQTPSHQVTQMGQEVILRCVPISNHLYFYWYRQILGQKVEFLVSFYNNEISEKSEIFDDQFSVERPDGSNFTLKIRSTKLEDSAMYFCASSRQVSEAFFGQGTRLTVV.

This clone was counted a single time. The chain joins TRBV5-1 to TRBJ1-1, with 11 bases lining up with TRBD1. The CDR3 extends over 11 amino acids. The J segment lost 11 bases and the V segment lost 8 bases, leaving 5 bases of the junction unmatched. CDR1 SGHRS and CDR2 YFSETQ come from the germline V gene. CDR3 DNA sequence: TGCGCCAGTGGACAGGGGGCGGCGGCTTTCTTT. It specifies CASGQGAAAFF. The full variable domain, with the rest looked up from reference TRBV5-1 and TRBJ1-1, is KAGVTQTPRYLIKTRGQQVTLSCSPISGHRSVSWYQQTPGQGLQFLFEYFSETQRNKGNFPGRFSGRQFSNSRSEMNVSTLELGDSALYLCASGQGAAAFFGQGTRLTVV.

The V call is TRBV6-5, the J call TRBJ1-5, with TRBD1 as a possible D gene (5 bases). The CDR3 length is 14 residues. Trimming shortened V by 2 bases and J by 7 bases, and 12 bases separated the two germline ends. CDR1 MNHEY and CDR2 SVGAGI come from the germline V gene. CDR3 sequence (DNA): TGTGCCAGCAGTTACATGGGCGGGGGACAGCCCCAGCATTTT. Translated: CASSYMGGGQPQHF.

The chain links TRBV6-6 to TRBJ2-5, with D possibly being TRBD2 (5 bases). Germline V gene data show CDR1 as MNHNY and CDR2 as SVGAGI (reference sequence). The V and J ends lost 2 bases and 3 bases respectively, with 7 bases between them. This CDR3 contains 13 residues. DNA for the CDR3: TGTGCCAGCAGTTACGGTAGCGAAGAGACCCAGTACTTC. Translation: CASSYGSEETQYF.

The count of this clone is one. The chain joins TRBV9 to TRBJ2-5; perhaps TRBD2 as D (5 bases). Between the trimmed V and J ends, which lost 0 bases and 7 bases, there was a span of 22 bases. The length of the CDR3 is 17 residues. Germline V lookup: CDR1 SGDLS, CDR2 YYNGEE. CDR3 amino acids: CASSVDGDPTRVVTQYF. The CDR3 region has the DNA TGTGCCAGCAGCGTAGACGGGGATCCGACGAGAGTCGTGACCCAGTACTTC.